This T cell receptor (beta chain) is from a study of T cells in Graves' hyperthyroidism and ophthalmopathy. The CDR3 sequence is 13 residues long. Germline V gene data show CDR1 as LGHDT and CDR2 as YNNKEL (reference sequence). Researchers took RNA transcripts and amplified the TCR beta CDR3 regions from them. The HTBI primer set served for first-round RT-PCR of the TCR CDR3. TCRdb re-called the multiplex PCR reads through MiXCR, storing one row per CDR3 protein. The sample lists a few hundred thousand distinct CDR3 sequences, approximately 14% occurring once. As regards this clonotype: A much larger clonotype is one base distant, so this may be a read error.

This chain connects TRBV3-1 to TRBJ2-1; tentatively, D is TRBD2 (6 bases). The origin of this receptor is a woman in her late teens or twenties with Graves' hyperthyroidism. Sequenced input: blood. The CDR3 DNA reads as TGTGCCAACAGCCGGGAGACCTACAATGAGCAGTTCTTC. Protein sequence: CANSRETYNEQFF.